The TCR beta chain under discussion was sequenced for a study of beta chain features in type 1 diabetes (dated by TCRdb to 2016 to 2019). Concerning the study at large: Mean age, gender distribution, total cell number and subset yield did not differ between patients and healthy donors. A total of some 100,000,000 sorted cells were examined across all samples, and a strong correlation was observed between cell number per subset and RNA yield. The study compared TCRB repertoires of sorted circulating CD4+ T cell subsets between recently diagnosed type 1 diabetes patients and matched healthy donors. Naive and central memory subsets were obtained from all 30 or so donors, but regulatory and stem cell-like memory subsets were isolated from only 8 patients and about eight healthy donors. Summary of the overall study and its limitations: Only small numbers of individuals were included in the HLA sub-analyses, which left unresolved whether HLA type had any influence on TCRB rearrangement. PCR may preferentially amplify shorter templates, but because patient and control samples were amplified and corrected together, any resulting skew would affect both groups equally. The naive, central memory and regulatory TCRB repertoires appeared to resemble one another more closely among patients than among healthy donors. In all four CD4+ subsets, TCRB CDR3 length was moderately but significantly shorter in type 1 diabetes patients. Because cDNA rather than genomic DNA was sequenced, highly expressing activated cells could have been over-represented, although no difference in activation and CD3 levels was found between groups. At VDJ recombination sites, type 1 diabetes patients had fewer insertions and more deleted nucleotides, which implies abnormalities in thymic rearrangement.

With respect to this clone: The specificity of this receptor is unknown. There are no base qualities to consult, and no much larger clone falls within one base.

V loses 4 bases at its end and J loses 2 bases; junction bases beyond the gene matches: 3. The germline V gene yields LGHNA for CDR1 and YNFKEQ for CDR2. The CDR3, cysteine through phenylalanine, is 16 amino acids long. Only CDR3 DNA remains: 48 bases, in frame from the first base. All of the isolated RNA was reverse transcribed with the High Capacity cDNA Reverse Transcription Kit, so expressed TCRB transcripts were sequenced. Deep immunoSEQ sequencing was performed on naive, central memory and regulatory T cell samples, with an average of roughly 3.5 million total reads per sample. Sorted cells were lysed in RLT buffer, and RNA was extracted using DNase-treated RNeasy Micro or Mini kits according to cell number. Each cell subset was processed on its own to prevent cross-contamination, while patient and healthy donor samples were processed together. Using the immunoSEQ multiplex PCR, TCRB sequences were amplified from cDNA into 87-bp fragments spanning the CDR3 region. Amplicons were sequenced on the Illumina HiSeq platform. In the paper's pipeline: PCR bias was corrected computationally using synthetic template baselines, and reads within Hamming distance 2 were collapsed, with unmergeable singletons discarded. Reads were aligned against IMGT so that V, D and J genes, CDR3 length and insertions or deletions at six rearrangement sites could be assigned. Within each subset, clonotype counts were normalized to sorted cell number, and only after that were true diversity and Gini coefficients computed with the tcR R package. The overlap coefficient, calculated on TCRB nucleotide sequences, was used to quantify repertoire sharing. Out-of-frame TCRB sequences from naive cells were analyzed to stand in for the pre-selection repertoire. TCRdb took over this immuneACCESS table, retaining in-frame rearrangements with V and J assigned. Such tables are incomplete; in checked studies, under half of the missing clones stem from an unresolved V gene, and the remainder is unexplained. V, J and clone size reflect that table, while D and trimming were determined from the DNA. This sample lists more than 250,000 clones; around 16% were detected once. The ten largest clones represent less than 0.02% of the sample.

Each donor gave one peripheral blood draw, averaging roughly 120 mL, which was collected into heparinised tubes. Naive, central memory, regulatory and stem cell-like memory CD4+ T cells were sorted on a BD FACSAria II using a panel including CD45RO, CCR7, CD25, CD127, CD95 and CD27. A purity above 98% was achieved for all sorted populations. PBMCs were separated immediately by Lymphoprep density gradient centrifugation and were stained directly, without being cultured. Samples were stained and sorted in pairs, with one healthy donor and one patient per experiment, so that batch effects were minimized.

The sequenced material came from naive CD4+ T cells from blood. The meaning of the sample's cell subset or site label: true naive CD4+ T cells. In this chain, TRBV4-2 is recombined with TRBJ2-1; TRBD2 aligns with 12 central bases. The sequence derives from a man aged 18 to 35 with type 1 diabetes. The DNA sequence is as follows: TGTGCCAGCAGCCCAGGACTAGCGGGGCCCTACAATGAGCAGTTCTTC. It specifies CASSPGLAGPYNEQFF.